The sequence of this TCR beta chain was determined in a study of cytomegalovirus exposure and HLA in healthy donors. Study-wide results and caveats: Trimming of TCR beta V- and J-genes showed a link, identified in a later analysis, to a missense DCLRE1C variant. The authors later found HLA-associated TCR beta chains more clonally expanded than equally common others.

A remark on this clone: No antigen is known for it.

Germline V gene sequence: CDR1 SGHRS, CDR2 YFSETQ. Trimming at V came to 0 bases and at J to 0 bases, leaving 5 bases not matched to a gene. CDR3 length equals 18 residues. PCR used 60 Vbeta primers and 13 Jbeta primers. The protocol was immunoSEQ multiplex PCR, while the TCRdb copy is restricted to in-frame clones and leaves out a portion. The sample table includes 60,000 to 75,000 clones. Sequencing input: PBMCs. The sequence came from a female donor in good health and CMV-seropositive. The chain employs TRBV5-1 and TRBJ2-3; TRBD2 aligns across 12 bases. This chain's CDR3 is CASSLGLAGVASTDTQYF. The DNA for the CDR3 is TGCGCCAGCAGCTTGGGACTAGCGGGGGTAGCTAGCACAGATACGCAGTATTTT.